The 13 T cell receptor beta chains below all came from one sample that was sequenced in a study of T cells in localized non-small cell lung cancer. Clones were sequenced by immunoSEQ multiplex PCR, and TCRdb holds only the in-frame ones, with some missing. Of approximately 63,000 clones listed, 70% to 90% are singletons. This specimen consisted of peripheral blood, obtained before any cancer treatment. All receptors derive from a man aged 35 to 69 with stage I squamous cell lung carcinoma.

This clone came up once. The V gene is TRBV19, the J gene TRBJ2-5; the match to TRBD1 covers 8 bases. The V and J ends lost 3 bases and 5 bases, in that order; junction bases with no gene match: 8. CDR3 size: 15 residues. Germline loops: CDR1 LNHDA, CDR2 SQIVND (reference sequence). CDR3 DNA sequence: TGTGCCAGTAGTATTGGCCAGGGGGCTTTGGAGACCCAGTACTTC. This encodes CASSIGQGALETQYF.

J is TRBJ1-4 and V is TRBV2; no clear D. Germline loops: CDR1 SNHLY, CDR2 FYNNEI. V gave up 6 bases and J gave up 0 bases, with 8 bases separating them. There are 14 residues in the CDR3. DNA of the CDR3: TGTGCCAGCAGCTCAGCGTCAACTAATGAAAAACTGTTTTTT. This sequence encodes CASSSASTNEKLFF. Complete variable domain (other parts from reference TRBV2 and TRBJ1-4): EPEVTQTPSHQVTQMGQEVILRCVPISNHLYFYWYRQILGQKVEFLVSFYNNEISEKSEIFDDQFSVERPDGSNFTLKIRSTKLEDSAMYFCASSSASTNEKLFFGSGTQLSVL.

CDR3 amino acids: CASSQEESSLQFYEQYF. CDR3 coding DNA: TGTGCCAGCAGCCAAGAAGAGAGCAGCTTACAGTTTTACGAGCAGTACTTC. The chain combines TRBV4-2 with TRBJ2-5; D is uncertain. Matching the DNA end better, TRBJ2-7 makes the J call doubtful. The CDR3 runs 17 residues. Looked up from germline, CDR1 is LGHNA and CDR2 is YNFKEQ.

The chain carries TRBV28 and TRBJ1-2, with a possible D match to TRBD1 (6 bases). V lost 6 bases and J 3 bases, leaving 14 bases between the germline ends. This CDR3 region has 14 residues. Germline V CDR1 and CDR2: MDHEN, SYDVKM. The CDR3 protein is CASRTGQRDYGYTF. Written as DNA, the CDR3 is TGTGCCAGCAGGACAGGACAGAGAGACTATGGCTACACCTTC.

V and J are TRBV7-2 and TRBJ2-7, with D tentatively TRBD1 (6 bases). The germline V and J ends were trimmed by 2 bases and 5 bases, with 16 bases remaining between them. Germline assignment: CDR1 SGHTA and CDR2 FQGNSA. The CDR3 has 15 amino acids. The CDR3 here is CASSLPRRGRNEQYF. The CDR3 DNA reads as TGTGCCAGCAGCTTACCCCGCAGGGGTAGAAACGAGCAGTACTTC.

The CDR3 region has the DNA TGTGCCAGCAGTTCTAGCGGGAGGGCCCGGGAGCAGTACTTC. Translated, it gives CASSSSGRAREQYF. J is TRBJ2-7 and V is TRBV28; 12 bases match TRBD2. Germline V gene lookup returns CDR1 MDHEN and CDR2 SYDVKM. The CDR3 consists of 14 residues. V lost 4 bases and J lost 7; bases outside the gene matches: 5.

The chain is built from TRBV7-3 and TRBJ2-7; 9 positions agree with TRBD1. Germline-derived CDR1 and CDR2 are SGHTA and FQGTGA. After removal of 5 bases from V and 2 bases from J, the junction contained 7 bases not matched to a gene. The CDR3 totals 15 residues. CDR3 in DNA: TGTGCCAGCAGCGTCGCCGGGACAGGGCCCTACGAGCAGTACTTC. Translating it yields CASSVAGTGPYEQYF.

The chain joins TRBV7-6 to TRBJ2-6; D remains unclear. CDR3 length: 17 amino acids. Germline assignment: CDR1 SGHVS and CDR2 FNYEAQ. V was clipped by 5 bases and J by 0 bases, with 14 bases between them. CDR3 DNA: TGTGCCAGCAGCCGGCCGGATCGGACCTCTGGGGCCAACGTCCTGACTTTC. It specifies CASSRPDRTSGANVLTF.

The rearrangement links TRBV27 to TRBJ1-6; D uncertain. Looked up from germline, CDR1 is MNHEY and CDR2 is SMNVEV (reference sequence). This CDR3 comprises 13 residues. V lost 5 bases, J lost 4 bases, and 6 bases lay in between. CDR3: CASSTDYNSPLHF. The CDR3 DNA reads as TGTGCCAGCAGTACGGATTATAATTCACCCCTCCACTTT.

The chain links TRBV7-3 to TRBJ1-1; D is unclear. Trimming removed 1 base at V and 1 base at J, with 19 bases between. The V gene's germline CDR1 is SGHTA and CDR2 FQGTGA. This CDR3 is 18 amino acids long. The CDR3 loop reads CASSLNRVGNGGNTEAFF. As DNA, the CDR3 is TGTGCCAGCAGCTTAAATAGGGTAGGGAACGGTGGGAACACTGAAGCTTTCTTT.

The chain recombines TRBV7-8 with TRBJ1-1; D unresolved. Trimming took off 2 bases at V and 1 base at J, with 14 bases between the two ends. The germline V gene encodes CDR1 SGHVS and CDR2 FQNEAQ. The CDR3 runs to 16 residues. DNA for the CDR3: TGTGCCAGCAGCTTATCGGTCCTCGGAGGGAACACTGAAGCTTTCTTT. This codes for CASSLSVLGGNTEAFF.

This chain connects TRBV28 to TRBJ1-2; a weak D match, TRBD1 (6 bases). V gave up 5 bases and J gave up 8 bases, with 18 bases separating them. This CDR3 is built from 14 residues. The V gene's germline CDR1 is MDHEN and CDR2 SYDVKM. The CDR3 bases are TGTGCCAGCAGTCCTCATCTCAGGGGAAGGGGCTACACCTTC. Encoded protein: CASSPHLRGRGYTF.

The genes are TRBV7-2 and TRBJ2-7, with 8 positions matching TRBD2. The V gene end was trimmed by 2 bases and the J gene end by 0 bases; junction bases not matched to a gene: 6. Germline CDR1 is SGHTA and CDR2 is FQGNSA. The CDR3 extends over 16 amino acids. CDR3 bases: TGTGCCAGCAGCTTAAGTCTAAGCGGGAGCTCCTACGAGCAGTACTTC. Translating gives CASSLSLSGSSYEQYF.